This T cell receptor (beta chain) was documented in a study of cytomegalovirus exposure and HLA in healthy donors. The PCR had 60 Vbeta and 13 Jbeta primers. Libraries were prepared by immunoSEQ multiplex PCR; TCRdb keeps only in-frame clonotypes and omits some of them. The sample comprises about 36,000 clones, roughly three quarters of which are singletons, and about 6% rests with the top ten. This CDR3 contains 12 residues. Germline CDR1 SNHLY, CDR2 FYNNEI. Trimming cost V 10 bases and J 8 bases; bases outside gene matches: 9. This TCR came from a man between 25 and 39 years old in good health and CMV-seronegative. The gene calls are TRBV2 and TRBJ1-1; 8 nucleotides align to TRBD1. The sequencing sample was made of PBMCs. The CDR3 nucleotides are TGTGCCACCATTCAGGGGGCTACCGAAGCTTTCTTT. It codes for CATIQGATEAFF. The full variable domain, rest sourced from reference TRBV2 and TRBJ1-1, is EPEVTQTPSHQVTQMGQEVILRCVPISNHLYFYWYRQILGQKVEFLVSFYNNEISEKSEIFDDQFSVERPDGSNFTLKIRSTKLEDSAMYFCATIQGATEAFFGQGTRLTVV.